The source of this TCR beta chain is a study of beta chain features in type 1 diabetes. On the study more broadly: Across every sample, around 98 million sorted cells were examined in total.

This clone showed up many times. Its target is not known. TCRB transcripts that were expressed got sequenced, as all of the isolated RNA had been reverse transcribed. Average reads for naive, central memory and regulatory T cell samples were around 4 million. Repertoires were generated with immunoSEQ multiplex PCR, while TCRdb's copy carries only in-frame clones and drops some. The data show some 660,000 clones, with around an eighth seen just once and just under 0.04% held by the top ten. Study-level findings and limits: For cells with high TCR expression, cDNA sequencing could yield over-representation. TCRB CDR3s were moderately but significantly shorter in Type 1 diabetes patients in all four CD4+ subsets.

One heparinised blood draw, averaging roughly 0.11 L, came from each donor. The sequence came from a man younger than 35 with type 1 diabetes. Sample: naive CD4+ T cells from blood.

CDR3 sequence (DNA): TGCGCCAGCAGGAAGGGCCGCCCTGAAAAACTGTTTTTT. Translating it yields CASRKGRPEKLFF. This chain connects TRBV23-1 to TRBJ1-4, with D unclear. Being an ORF, TRBV23-1 has a function that is uncertain. Trimming left V 6 bases short and J 7 bases short, with 12 bases between. This CDR3 has 13 residues.